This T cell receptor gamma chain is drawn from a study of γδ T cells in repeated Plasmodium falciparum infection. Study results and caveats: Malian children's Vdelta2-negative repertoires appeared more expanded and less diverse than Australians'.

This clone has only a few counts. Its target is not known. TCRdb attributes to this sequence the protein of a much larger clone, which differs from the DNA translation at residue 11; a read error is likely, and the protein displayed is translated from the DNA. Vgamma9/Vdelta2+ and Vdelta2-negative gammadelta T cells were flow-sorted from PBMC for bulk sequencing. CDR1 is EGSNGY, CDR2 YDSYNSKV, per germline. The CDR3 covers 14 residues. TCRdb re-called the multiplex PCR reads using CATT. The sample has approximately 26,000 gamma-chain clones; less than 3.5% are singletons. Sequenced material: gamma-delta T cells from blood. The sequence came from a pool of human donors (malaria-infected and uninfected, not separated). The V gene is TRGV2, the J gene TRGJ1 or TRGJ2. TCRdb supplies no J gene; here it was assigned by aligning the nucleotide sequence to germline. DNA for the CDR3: TGTGCCACCTGGGACGATTCGAATTATTATGAGAAACTCTTT. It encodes CATWDDSNYYEKLF.